This T cell receptor (beta chain) originates from a study of cytomegalovirus exposure and HLA in healthy donors. Study information: Sequencing of some 190 million T cells in an earlier analysis found some 100 million unique TCR beta sequences. The study, taken as a whole, reports: TCR beta chain V- and J-gene trimming was linked, in a later analysis, to a missense variant in DCLRE1C. Reported findings show TCR beta sequences accurately forecast HLA-A and HLA-B alleles in most subjects. Certain sequence variants were highly shared and formed a cluster, and this cluster was likely a sequencing artifact.

In the case of this clone: The antigen is unknown.

The V and J ends lost 2 bases and 4 bases, in that order; junction bases with no gene match: 5. This CDR3 has 15 amino acids. CDR1 is GTSNPN, CDR2 SVGIG, per germline (reference sequence). The PCR was carried out with 60 Vbeta primers and 13 Jbeta primers. The repertoire was sequenced with immunoSEQ multiplex PCR; TCRdb's copy has only in-frame clones and lacks some. The sample shows 55,000 to 70,000 clones, roughly four fifths of them seen only once. The material sequenced was PBMCs. This chain uses TRBV30 with TRBJ1-2, with 12 bases fitting TRBD1. This clonotype was obtained from a human donor in good health. The CDR3 sequence: CAWSPGTGGIYGYTF. DNA for the CDR3: TGTGCCTGGAGTCCCGGGACAGGGGGCATCTATGGCTACACCTTC.